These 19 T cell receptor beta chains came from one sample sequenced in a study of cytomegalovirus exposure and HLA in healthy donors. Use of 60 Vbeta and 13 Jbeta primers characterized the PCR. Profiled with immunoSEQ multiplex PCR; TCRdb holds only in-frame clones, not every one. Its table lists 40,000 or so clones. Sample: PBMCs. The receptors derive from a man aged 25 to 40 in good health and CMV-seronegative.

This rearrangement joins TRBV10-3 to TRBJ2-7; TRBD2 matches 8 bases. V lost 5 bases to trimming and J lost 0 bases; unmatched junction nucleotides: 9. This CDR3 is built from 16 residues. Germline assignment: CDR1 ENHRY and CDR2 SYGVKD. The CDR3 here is CAISTPGGGSSYEQYF. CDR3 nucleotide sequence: TGTGCCATCAGTACCCCCGGGGGGGGAAGCTCCTACGAGCAGTACTTC.

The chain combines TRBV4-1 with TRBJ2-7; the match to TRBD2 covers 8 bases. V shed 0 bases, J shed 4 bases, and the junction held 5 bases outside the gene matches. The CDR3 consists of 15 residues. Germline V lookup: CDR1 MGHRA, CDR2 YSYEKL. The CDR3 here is CASSQDPAGAYEQYF. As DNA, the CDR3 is TGCGCCAGCAGCCAAGATCCAGCGGGGGCTTACGAGCAGTACTTC.

For the CDR3, the DNA is TGTGCCAGCAGCCGACTCACACAGGGCCTCGGCGAAAAACTGTTTTTT. Translation gives CASSRLTQGLGEKLFF. The chain recombines TRBV6-6 with TRBJ1-4; TRBD1 might be the D (6 bases). The CDR3 totals 16 residues. Germline lookup yields CDR1 MNHNY and CDR2 SVGAGI (reference sequence). Trimming took 6 bases from V and 8 from J, leaving 22 bases between them.

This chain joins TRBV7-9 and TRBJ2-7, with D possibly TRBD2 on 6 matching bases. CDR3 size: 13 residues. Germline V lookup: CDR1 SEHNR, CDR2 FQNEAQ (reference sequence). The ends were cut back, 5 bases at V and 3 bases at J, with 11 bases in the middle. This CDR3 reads CASSPDGGYEQYF. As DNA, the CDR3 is TGTGCCAGCAGCCCAGACGGGGGCTACGAGCAGTACTTC.

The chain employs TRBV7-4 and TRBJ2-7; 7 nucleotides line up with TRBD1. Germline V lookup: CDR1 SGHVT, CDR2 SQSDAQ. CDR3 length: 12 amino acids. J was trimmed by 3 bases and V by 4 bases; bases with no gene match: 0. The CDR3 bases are TGTGCCAGCAGCTGGGACAGCTACGAGCAGTACTTC. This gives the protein CASSWDSYEQYF.

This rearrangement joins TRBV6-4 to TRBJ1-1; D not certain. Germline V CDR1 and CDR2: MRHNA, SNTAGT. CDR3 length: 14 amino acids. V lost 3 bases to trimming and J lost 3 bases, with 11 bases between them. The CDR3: CASSERSTDTEAFF. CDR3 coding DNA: TGTGCCAGCAGTGAAAGGAGTACGGACACTGAAGCTTTCTTT.

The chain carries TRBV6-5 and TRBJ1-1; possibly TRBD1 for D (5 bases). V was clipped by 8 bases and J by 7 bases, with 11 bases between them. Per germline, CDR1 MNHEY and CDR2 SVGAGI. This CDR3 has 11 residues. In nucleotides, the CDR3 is TGTGCCAGCGGGGAGGGGATTGAAGCTTTCTTT. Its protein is CASGEGIEAFF.

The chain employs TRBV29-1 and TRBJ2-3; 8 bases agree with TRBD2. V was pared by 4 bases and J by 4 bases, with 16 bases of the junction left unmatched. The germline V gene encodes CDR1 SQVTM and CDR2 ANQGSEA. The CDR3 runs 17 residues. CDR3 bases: TGCAGCGTTGCCGATTACGGAGGGCGGGAGGTCCCAGATACGCAGTATTTT. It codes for CSVADYGGREVPDTQYF.

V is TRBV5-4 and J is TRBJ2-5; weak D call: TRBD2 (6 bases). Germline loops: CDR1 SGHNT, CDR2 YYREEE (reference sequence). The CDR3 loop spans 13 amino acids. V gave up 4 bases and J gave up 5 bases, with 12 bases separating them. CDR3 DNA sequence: TGTGCCAGCAGCCGAGGGACTGCGGAGACCCAGTACTTC. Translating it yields CASSRGTAETQYF.

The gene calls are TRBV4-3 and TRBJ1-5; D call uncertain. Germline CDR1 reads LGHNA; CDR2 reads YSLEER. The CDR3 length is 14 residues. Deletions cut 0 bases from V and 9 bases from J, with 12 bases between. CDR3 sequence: CASSQDRAEGPQHF. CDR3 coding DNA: TGCGCCAGCAGCCAAGACAGAGCGGAGGGGCCCCAGCATTTT.

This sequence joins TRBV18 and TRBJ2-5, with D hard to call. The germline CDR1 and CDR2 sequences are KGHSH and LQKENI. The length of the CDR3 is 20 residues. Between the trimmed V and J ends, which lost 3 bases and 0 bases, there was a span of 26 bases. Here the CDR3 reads CASSPGTTITRARNQETQYF. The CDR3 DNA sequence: TGTGCCAGCTCACCGGGCACGACAATAACACGAGCAAGAAACCAAGAGACCCAGTACTTC.

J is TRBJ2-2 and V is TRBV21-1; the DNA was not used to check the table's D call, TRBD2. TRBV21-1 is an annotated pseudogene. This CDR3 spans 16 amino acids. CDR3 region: CASSKEAFPNTGELFF. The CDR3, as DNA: TGTGCCAGCAGCAAAGAAGCTTTCCCGAACACCGGGGAGCTGTTTTTT.

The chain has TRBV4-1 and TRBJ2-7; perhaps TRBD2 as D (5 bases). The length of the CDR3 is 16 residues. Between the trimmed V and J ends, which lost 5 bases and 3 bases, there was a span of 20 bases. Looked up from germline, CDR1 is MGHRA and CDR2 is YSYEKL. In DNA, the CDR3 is TGCGCCAGCAGCATAGCCCTACCCCTCGGGGACTACGAGCAGTACTTC. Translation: CASSIALPLGDYEQYF.

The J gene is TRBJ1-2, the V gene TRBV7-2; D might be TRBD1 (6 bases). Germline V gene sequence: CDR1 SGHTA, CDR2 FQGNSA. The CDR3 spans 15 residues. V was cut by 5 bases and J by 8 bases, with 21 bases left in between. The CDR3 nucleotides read TGTGCCAGCAGCGCACTATTCAGGGGAGAAGGAGGCTACACCTTC. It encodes CASSALFRGEGGYTF.

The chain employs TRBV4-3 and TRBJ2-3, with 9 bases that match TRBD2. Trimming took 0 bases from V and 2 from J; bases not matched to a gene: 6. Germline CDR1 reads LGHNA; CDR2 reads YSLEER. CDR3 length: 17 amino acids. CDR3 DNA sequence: TGCGCCAGCAGCCAAGACCTCCCGGGACTAGCCACAGATACGCAGTATTTT. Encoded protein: CASSQDLPGLATDTQYF.

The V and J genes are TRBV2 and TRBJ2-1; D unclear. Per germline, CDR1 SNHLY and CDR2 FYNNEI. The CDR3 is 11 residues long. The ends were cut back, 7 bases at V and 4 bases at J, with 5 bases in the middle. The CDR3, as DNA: TGTGCCAGCACCCATTACAATGAGCAGTTCTTC. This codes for CASTHYNEQFF. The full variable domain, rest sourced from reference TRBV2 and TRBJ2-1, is EPEVTQTPSHQVTQMGQEVILRCVPISNHLYFYWYRQILGQKVEFLVSFYNNEISEKSEIFDDQFSVERPDGSNFTLKIRSTKLEDSAMYFCASTHYNEQFFGPGTRLTVL.

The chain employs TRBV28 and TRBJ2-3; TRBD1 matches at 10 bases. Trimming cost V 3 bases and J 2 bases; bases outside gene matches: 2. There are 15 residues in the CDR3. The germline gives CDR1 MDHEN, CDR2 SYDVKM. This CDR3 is CASSFGQGDTDTQYF. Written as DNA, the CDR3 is TGTGCCAGCAGTTTTGGACAGGGGGACACAGATACGCAGTATTTT.

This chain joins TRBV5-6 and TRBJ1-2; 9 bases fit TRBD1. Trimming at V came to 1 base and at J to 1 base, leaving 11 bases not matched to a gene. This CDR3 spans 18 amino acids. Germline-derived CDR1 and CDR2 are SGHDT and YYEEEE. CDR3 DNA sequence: TGTGCCAGCAGCTTGCCTGGGACAGGGAAGTTAATTAACTATGGCTACACCTTC. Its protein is CASSLPGTGKLINYGYTF. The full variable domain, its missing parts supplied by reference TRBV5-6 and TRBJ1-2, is DAGVTQSPTHLIKTRGQQVTLRCSPKSGHDTVSWYQQALGQGPQFIFQYYEEEERQRGNFPDRFSGHQFPNYSSELNVNALLLGDSALYLCASSLPGTGKLINYGYTFGSGTRLTVV.

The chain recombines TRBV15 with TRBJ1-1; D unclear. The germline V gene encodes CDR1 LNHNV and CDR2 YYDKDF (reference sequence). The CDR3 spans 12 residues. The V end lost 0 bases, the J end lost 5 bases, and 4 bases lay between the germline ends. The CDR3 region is CATSRDMTEAFF. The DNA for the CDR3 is TGTGCCACCAGCAGAGATATGACTGAAGCTTTCTTT. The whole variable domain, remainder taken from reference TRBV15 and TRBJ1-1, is DAMVIQNPRYQVTQFGKPVTLSCSQTLNHNVMYWYQQKSSQAPKLLFHYYDKDFNNEADTPDNFQSRRPNTSFCFLDIRSPGLGDTAMYLCATSRDMTEAFFGQGTRLTVV.